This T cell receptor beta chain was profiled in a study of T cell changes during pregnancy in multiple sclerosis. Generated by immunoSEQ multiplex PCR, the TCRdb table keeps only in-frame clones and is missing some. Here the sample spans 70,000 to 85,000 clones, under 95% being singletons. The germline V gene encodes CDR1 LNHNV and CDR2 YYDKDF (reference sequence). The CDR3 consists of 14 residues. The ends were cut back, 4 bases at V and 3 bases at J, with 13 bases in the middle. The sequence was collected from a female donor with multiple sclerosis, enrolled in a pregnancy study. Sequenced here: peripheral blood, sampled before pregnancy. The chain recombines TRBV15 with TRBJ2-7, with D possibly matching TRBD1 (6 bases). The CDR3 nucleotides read TGTGCCACCAGCAACCGGGACACGTTCTACGAGCAGTACTTC. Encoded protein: CATSNRDTFYEQYF.